Following are 30 T cell receptor beta chains from one sample sequenced in a study of T cells after yellow fever vaccination. TCRdb reprocessed the 5' RACE reads with MiXCR, giving one entry per CDR3 protein. This table holds some 300,000 distinct CDR3 sequences, around 4% found once. The specimen was PBMCs, collected on the day of the yellow fever booster vaccination. The receptors were sampled from a man between 18 and 35 years old who received the YFV17D yellow fever vaccine.

This clonotype was picked up a small number of times. The gene calls are TRBV6-6 and TRBJ1-2; 8 positions agree with TRBD1. CDR1 MNHNY and CDR2 SVGAGI come from the germline V gene (reference sequence). This CDR3 contains 13 residues. J gave up 8 bases and V 5 bases, and 7 bases lay outside the gene matches. DNA for the CDR3: TGTGCCAGCAGTAAGACAGGGGACAAGGGCTACACCTTC. Translation gives CASSKTGDKGYTF.

A remark on this clonotype: At one end, the junction sequence differs from germline, possibly due to a read error. The V and J genes are TRBV18 and TRBJ2-5; no firm D call. CDR3 length equals 13 residues. Per the germline V gene, CDR1 is KGHSH and CDR2 is LQKENI. CDR3 region: CARSPAGSETQYF. The CDR3 region has the DNA TGTGCCAGATCACCAGCAGGTTCGGAGACCCAGTACTTC.

This clonotype was seen a handful of times. The V and J genes are TRBV20-1 and TRBJ1-6; no clear D gene. Germline V CDR1 and CDR2: DFQATT, SNEGSKA (reference sequence). This CDR3 spans 16 amino acids. Trimming shortened V by 4 bases and J by 2 bases, and 15 bases separated the two germline ends. CDR3 in DNA: TGCAGTGCTAAGAGAATTGGGGTGCCCTATAATTCACCCCTCCACTTT. Translated, it gives CSAKRIGVPYNSPLHF.

The chain employs TRBV18 and TRBJ2-7; D gene ambiguous. V lost 0 bases to trimming and J lost 2 bases, with 8 bases between them. The CDR3 is 14 residues long. CDR1 is KGHSH, CDR2 LQKENI, per germline. The CDR3 spells CASSPPSGTYEQYV. CDR3 sequence (DNA): TGTGCCAGCTCACCACCATCCGGTACCTACGAGCAGTACGTC.

At least ten counts were recorded for this clonotype. The junction does not match germline at one end; this may be a read error. The chain employs TRBV7-7 and TRBJ2-1; the D gene is possibly TRBD2 (6 bases). The CDR3 runs to 14 residues. Germline-derived CDR1 and CDR2 are SSHAT and FNYEAQ (reference sequence). The CDR3 here is CASSFSPGGNEQFF. The CDR3 DNA follows: TGTGCTAGCAGCTTTAGCCCCGGGGGCAATGAGCAGTTCTTC.

This clonotype was detected many times. V gene TRBV28 combines with J gene TRBJ2-5; maybe TRBD2 (6 bases). Between the trimmed V and J ends, which lost 3 bases and 13 bases, there was a span of 12 bases. This CDR3 contains 11 residues. Germline V CDR1 and CDR2: MDHEN, SYDVKM. The CDR3 DNA is TGTGCCAGCAGTTTTAGCCGGGAGCGGTACTTC. It specifies CASSFSRERYF.

This clonotype has just a few counts. At one of its ends the junction is not consistent with the germline gene, which may arise from a read error. This chain uses TRBV4-2 with TRBJ1-6; D is unresolved. The CDR3 has 16 residues. Germline values: CDR1 LGHNA, CDR2 YNFKEQ. CDR3 loop: CASSQDPLSNNSPLHF. The CDR3 coding sequence is TGTGCCAGCAGCCAAGATCCGCTCTCCAATAATTCACCCCTCCACTTT.

This clonotype was counted ten times or more. The chain has TRBV18 and TRBJ2-3; 7 nucleotides line up with TRBD2. Germline trimming cut 4 bases from V and 2 bases from J; bases unmatched to any gene: 6. Germline CDR1 KGHSH, CDR2 LQKENI. The CDR3 loop spans 15 amino acids. The CDR3 region is CASSQLAGDTDTQYF. In nucleotides, the CDR3 is TGTGCCAGCTCACAACTCGCGGGAGACACAGATACGCAGTATTTT.

At least ten counts were recorded for this clonotype. The chain combines TRBV7-3 with TRBJ2-1; no definite D call. V dropped 7 bases and J dropped 5 bases, with 24 bases sitting between them. Per the germline V gene, CDR1 is SGHTA and CDR2 is FQGTGA. CDR3 length: 17 amino acids. DNA for the CDR3: TGTGCCAGCACCTGGTGTTGGGAACAAAAAAGGAACAATGAGCAGTTCTTC. Amino acids: CASTWCWEQKRNNEQFF.

Many counts were recorded for this clonotype. V and J are TRBV4-1 and TRBJ2-3; 9 nucleotides match TRBD2. Germline CDR1 reads MGHRA; CDR2 reads YSYEKL. The CDR3 is made up of 16 amino acids. J lost 7 bases, V lost 3 bases, and 11 bases had no gene match. The CDR3 DNA reads TGCGCCAGCAGCCAGCCCCTAGCGGGACGGCGCAATACGCAGTATTTT. This codes for CASSQPLAGRRNTQYF.

This clonotype was counted at least ten times. The chain combines TRBV4-1 with TRBJ2-3; unclear D gene. This CDR3 comprises 15 residues. The germline CDR1 and CDR2 sequences are MGHRA and YSYEKL. The ends were cut back, 4 bases at V and 0 bases at J, with 11 bases in the middle. DNA for the CDR3: TGCGCCAGCAGCCTTCATCGGACCAGCACAGATACGCAGTATTTT. Translated: CASSLHRTSTDTQYF.

Notes on this clonotype: This sequence may be a read error, since a much larger clone differs from it by one base. CDR3 DNA: TGTGCCAGCAGCCAGGAACTAGCGGCCCCCCAAGAGACCCTGTACTTC. This gives the protein CASSQELAAPQETLYF. The chain is built from TRBV4-2 and TRBJ2-5, with 8 positions matching TRBD2. Germline CDR1 reads LGHNA; CDR2 reads YNFKEQ. There are 16 residues in the CDR3.

Ten or more counts support this clonotype. The chain uses TRBV27 and TRBJ1-1; D is ambiguous. Germline CDR1 MNHEY, CDR2 SMNVEV (reference sequence). V was clipped by 7 bases and J by 4 bases, with 13 bases between them. The CDR3 covers 13 residues. The CDR3, as DNA: TGTGCCAGCACCTCCCCCGGAGGCACTGAAGCTTTCTTT. Its translation: CASTSPGGTEAFF.

This clonotype has ten or more counts. The chain links TRBV11-1 to TRBJ2-2, with no clear D. The V and J ends lost 1 base and 4 bases respectively, with 13 bases between them. CDR3 size: 16 residues. Germline CDR1 SGHAT, CDR2 FQDESV (reference sequence). The CDR3: CASSLGRIRSTGELFF. DNA for the CDR3: TGTGCCAGCAGCTTAGGTCGGATCAGAAGCACCGGGGAGCTGTTTTTT. Based on the CDR3 plus reference TRBV11-1 and TRBJ2-2, the full variable domain is EAEVAQSPRYKITEKSQAVAFWCDPISGHATLYWYRQILGQGPELLVQFQDESVVDDSQLPKDRFSAERLKGVDSTLKIQPAELGDSAMYLCASSLGRIRSTGELFFGEGSRLTVL.

This clonotype was picked up many times. The rearrangement links TRBV6-5 to TRBJ2-5, with TRBD1 matching over 7 bases. CDR3 length: 16 residues. Germline values: CDR1 MNHEY, CDR2 SVGAGI. J gave up 3 bases and V 4 bases, and 11 bases lay outside the gene matches. The chain's CDR3 is CASSSPRTGTKETQYF. The CDR3 nucleotides read TGTGCCAGCAGTTCGCCCCGGACAGGAACCAAAGAGACCCAGTACTTC.

Ten or more counts support this clonotype. J is TRBJ2-3 and V is TRBV6-2 or TRBV6-3, with 9 bases identical to TRBD2. V shed 4 bases, J shed 4 bases, and the junction held 9 bases outside the gene matches. Germline V CDR1 and CDR2: MNHEY, SVGEGT. This CDR3 comprises 16 residues. This CDR3 reads CASSFPSGEPSDTQYF. Here the CDR3 DNA reads TGTGCCAGCAGTTTCCCTAGCGGGGAACCTTCAGATACGCAGTATTTT.

With regard to this clonotype: Germline and junction disagree at one end, which may indicate a read error. The chain employs TRBV4-1 and TRBJ2-1; TRBD2 is a possible D gene (6 bases). Germline lookup yields CDR1 MGHRA and CDR2 YSYEKL. The CDR3 is 12 amino acids. In nucleotides, the CDR3 is TGCGCCAGCAGCCACCTTCTCTCGGGACTCATCTTC. Protein: CASSHLLSGLIF.

This clonotype has a count of ten or more. The chain employs TRBV15 and TRBJ2-7; D is uncertain. The CDR3 totals 13 residues. Germline V gene data show CDR1 as LNHNV and CDR2 as YYDKDF (reference sequence). The ends were cut back, 5 bases at V and 3 bases at J, with 11 bases in the middle. In nucleotides, the CDR3 is TGTGCCACCAGCTCCTCTTCCCACTACGAGCAGTACTTC. This codes for CATSSSSHYEQYF.

The genes are TRBV5-1 and TRBJ2-1, with TRBD2 as a possible D gene (7 bases). The CDR3 covers 14 residues. Germline CDR1 SGHRS, CDR2 YFSETQ. V was clipped by 4 bases and J by 9 bases, with 17 bases between them. CDR3 nucleotides: TGCGCCAGCAGCGAGACTAGAGGGGGGGGTGAGCAGTTCTTC. This gives the protein CASSETRGGGEQFF.

This clonotype was detected a few times. The chain employs TRBV5-1 and TRBJ1-2; unclear D gene. V lost 2 bases to trimming and J lost 4 bases, with 6 bases between them. The CDR3 is made up of 12 amino acids. Germline V gives CDR1 SGHRS, CDR2 YFSETQ. The CDR3 sequence is CASSLDIYGYTF. Here the CDR3 DNA reads TGCGCCAGCAGCTTAGACATCTATGGCTACACCTTC.

The table lists this clonotype with many counts. The rearrangement joins TRBV7-2 to TRBJ1-2; 8 bases are shared with TRBD1. The J segment lost 8 bases and the V segment lost 5 bases, leaving 10 bases of the junction unmatched. This CDR3 is built from 14 residues. Germline values: CDR1 SGHTA, CDR2 FQGNSA. Here the CDR3 reads CASSTGQGGLGYTF. The CDR3 DNA reads as TGTGCCAGCAGCACCGGACAGGGAGGGTTAGGCTACACCTTC.

This clonotype appeared a few times. The V and J genes are TRBV3-1 and TRBJ2-2, with D perhaps assigned TRBD1 or TRBD2 (5 bases each). Trimming removed 0 bases at V and 6 bases at J, with 17 bases between. From germline, CDR1 is LGHDT and CDR2 YNNKEL (reference sequence). This CDR3 contains 17 residues. CDR3: CASSQDLGEVGAGELFF. CDR3 bases: TGTGCCAGCAGCCAAGATTTGGGGGAAGTTGGGGCCGGGGAGCTGTTTTTT.

This clonotype has more than one count but fewer than ten. The CDR3 bases are TGCGCCAGCAGCAGAACAGGATCCCTCTCCTACAATGAGCAGTTCTTC. Residues: CASSRTGSLSYNEQFF. V and J are TRBV5-1 and TRBJ2-1, with D tentatively TRBD1 (5 bases). This CDR3 has 16 residues. Trimming removed 4 bases at V and 0 bases at J, with 14 bases between. CDR1 is SGHRS, CDR2 YFSETQ, per germline.

This clonotype was detected ten times or more. The genes are TRBV6-5 and TRBJ1-2; 7 bases match TRBD1. The V segment lost 6 bases and the J segment 2 bases; nucleotides outside the gene matches: 9. CDR3 length equals 15 residues. Germline V gives CDR1 MNHEY, CDR2 SVGAGI. In nucleotides, the CDR3 is TGTGCCAGCAGCCCCCTAGTGACAGGGAACTATGGCTACACCTTC. It is translated as CASSPLVTGNYGYTF.

CDR3 in amino acids: CASSPGTGPYEQYV. The CDR3 DNA is TGTGCCAGCTCCCCCGGGACCGGACCCTACGAGCAGTACGTC. This rearrangement joins TRBV18 to TRBJ2-7; perhaps D is TRBD1 or TRBD2 (5 bases each). CDR1 and CDR2 (germline): KGHSH, LQKENI. V was clipped by 6 bases and J by 2 bases, with 14 bases between them. The CDR3 is made up of 14 amino acids.

This chain connects TRBV20-1 to TRBJ1-2; the D gene is possibly TRBD1 (5 bases). Germline V gene data show CDR1 as DFQATT and CDR2 as SNEGSKA (reference sequence). V shed 3 bases and J shed 5 bases, with 13 bases lying between them. This CDR3 spans 13 amino acids. DNA for the CDR3: TGCAGTGCTAGTCAAGGGGCAGGGTATGGCTACACCTTC. It translates to CSASQGAGYGYTF.

In this sample, this clonotype turned up many times. V is TRBV7-2 and J is TRBJ2-1; D is perhaps TRBD2 (5 bases). There are 14 residues in the CDR3. Looked up from germline, CDR1 is SGHTA and CDR2 is FQGNSA. V gave up 3 bases and J gave up 16 bases, with 22 bases separating them. The CDR3 DNA reads TGTGCCAGCAGCTTTGTAACTGAGGTTGAGGGTGTTTTCTTC. Encoded protein: CASSFVTEVEGVFF.

Many counts were recorded for this clonotype. The rearrangement joins TRBV7-9 to TRBJ1-6; 7 nucleotides align to TRBD1. The CDR3 is made up of 15 amino acids. V lost 5 bases, J lost 7 bases, and 8 bases stayed unmatched. Germline assignment: CDR1 SEHNR and CDR2 FQNEAQ (reference sequence). CDR3 in DNA: TGTGCCAGCAGCCTGCAGGGGACAGTGAATTCACCCCTCCACTTT. Amino acids: CASSLQGTVNSPLHF. Complete variable domain (other parts from reference TRBV7-9 and TRBJ1-6): DTGVSQNPRHKITKRGQNVTFRCDPISEHNRLYWYRQTLGQGPEFLTYFQNEAQLEKSRLLSDRFSAERPKGSFSTLEIQRTEQGDSAMYLCASSLQGTVNSPLHFGNGTRLTVT.

This clonotype has just a few counts. The DNA for the CDR3 is TGTGCCAGCAGCCCGGGAGGCGGCTACACCTTC. Translation gives CASSPGGGYTF. The chain couples TRBV3-1 to TRBJ1-2; D gene uncertain. The CDR3 sequence is 11 residues long. Per germline, CDR1 LGHDT and CDR2 YNNKEL (reference sequence). Trimming removed 4 bases at V and 8 bases at J, with 8 bases between. The whole variable domain, remainder taken from reference TRBV3-1 and TRBJ1-2, is DTAVSQTPKYLVTQMGNDKSIKCEQNLGHDTMYWYKQDSKKFLKIMFSYNNKELIINETVPNRFSPKSPDKAHLNLHINSLELGDSAVYFCASSPGGGYTFGSGTRLTVV.

This clonotype was counted a few times. This chain connects TRBV5-1 to TRBJ2-5, with D perhaps matching TRBD1 (5 bases). The V end lost 4 bases, the J end lost 5 bases, and 9 bases lay between the germline ends. This CDR3 has 12 residues. Per germline, CDR1 SGHRS and CDR2 YFSETQ. The CDR3 region is CASSHPGETQYF. The CDR3 nucleotides are TGCGCCAGCAGCCACCCAGGGGAGACCCAGTACTTC.